A selection of T cell receptor beta chains follows, all from one sample in a study of cytomegalovirus exposure and HLA in healthy donors. Data came from immunoSEQ multiplex PCR; TCRdb stores just in-frame clones and leaves some out. Of 100,000 to 150,000 clones listed, around 92% are singletons. Specimen: PBMCs. The origin of the receptors is a man aged 25-45 years in good health and CMV-seronegative. Both conserved end residues are part of each CDR3. Fields, in order: clone size, V gene, D gene, J gene, CDR3 protein, CDR3 DNA. D genes are given only for firm matches. A clone size is listed for some rows: how often the clone was seen (once, few, many), or a class if it is expanded.

once	TRBV7-3	TRBD1	TRBJ1-4	CASSLRQGVPNEKLFF	TGTGCCAGCAGCCTGAGACAGGGAGTCCCTAATGAAAAACTGTTTTTT
.	TRBV4-1	TRBD2	TRBJ2-1	CASSRLAVSWERNEQFF	TGCGCCAGCAGCCGACTAGCGGTTTCCTGGGAGCGCAATGAGCAGTTCTTC
once	TRBV4-1	.	TRBJ2-7	CASSQEWVATYEQYF	TGCGCCAGCAGCCAAGAGTGGGTAGCGACCTACGAGCAGTACTTC
.	TRBV15	TRBD1	TRBJ2-2	CATRGTGASTGELFF	TGTGCCACCAGAGGGACAGGGGCCAGTACCGGGGAGCTGTTTTTT
.	TRBV7-2	.	TRBJ2-1	CASSPQDTDYNEQFF	TGTGCCAGCAGCCCCCAAGACACGGACTACAATGAGCAGTTCTTC
.	TRBV4-3	.	TRBJ1-4	CASSLSAGGGEKLFF	TGCGCCAGCAGCCTAAGTGCGGGGGGGGGTGAAAAACTGTTTTTT
.	TRBV13	TRBD2	TRBJ2-3	CASSLRLAGITDTQYF	TGTGCCAGCAGCCTACGGCTAGCGGGAATCACAGATACGCAGTATTTT
few	TRBV18	.	TRBJ1-1	CASSPGRGTEAFF	TGTGCCAGCTCACCAGGACGGGGCACTGAAGCTTTCTTT
.	TRBV7-8	.	TRBJ1-2	CASSLEGKANYGYTF	TGTGCCAGCAGCTTAGAGGGGAAAGCTAACTATGGCTACACCTTC
.	TRBV19	.	TRBJ1-1	CASRQTHGQINTEAFF	TGTGCCAGTAGACAAACCCACGGACAGATAAACACTGAAGCTTTCTTT
.	TRBV5-4	TRBD1	TRBJ1-5	CASSRLGGDSSNQPQHF	TGTGCCAGCAGCCGACTAGGGGGCGACAGTTCCAATCAGCCCCAGCATTTT
.	TRBV7-3	.	TRBJ2-2	CASSLMAVSGELFF	TGTGCCAGCAGCTTAATGGCCGTCAGCGGGGAGCTGTTTTTT
.	TRBV6-1	.	TRBJ1-1	CASSDRFQAGTEAFF	TGTGCCAGCAGTGACCGATTTCAAGCGGGGACTGAAGCTTTCTTT
.	TRBV5-1	TRBD1	TRBJ1-1	CASSPGSDRANTEAFF	TGCGCCAGCAGCCCAGGGTCGGACAGGGCAAACACTGAAGCTTTCTTT
.	TRBV7-9	.	TRBJ1-1	CASSPRGGGGMNTEAFF	TGTGCCAGCAGCCCCCGGGGCGGGGGCGGCATGAACACTGAAGCTTTCTTT
.	TRBV5-4	.	TRBJ1-2	CASSFRAAQGPYGYTF	TGTGCCAGCAGCTTTCGGGCAGCCCAGGGTCCGTATGGCTACACCTTC
.	TRBV7-8	TRBD2	TRBJ2-3	CASSFFGRADTQYF	TGTGCCAGCAGCTTTTTCGGGAGGGCAGATACGCAGTATTTT
.	TRBV5-1	.	TRBJ1-2	CASSLEGQGGGYTF	TGCGCCAGCAGCTTGGAGGGGCAGGGCGGTGGCTACACCTTC
.	TRBV15	.	TRBJ2-3	CATSRDLEADTQYF	TGTGCCACCAGCAGAGATCTCGAGGCGGATACGCAGTATTTT
.	TRBV6-5	TRBD1	TRBJ1-2	CASSFRQGYGYTF	TGTGCCAGCAGTTTCAGACAGGGCTATGGCTACACCTTC
.	TRBV6-6	.	TRBJ1-1	CASSVQGTRNTEAFF	TGTGCCAGCAGTGTGCAGGGGACAAGGAACACTGAAGCTTTCTTT
.	TRBV5-1	.	TRBJ2-7	CASSLEFRTDHYEQYF	TGCGCCAGCAGCTTGGAGTTTCGGACAGACCACTACGAGCAGTACTTC
.	TRBV2	TRBD1	TRBJ1-2	CASTGQGRVDYGYTF	TGTGCCAGCACGGGACAGGGACGGGTAGACTATGGCTACACCTTC
.	TRBV6-5	.	TRBJ2-7	CASSYQGLTYEQYF	TGTGCCAGCAGTTACCAGGGACTCACCTACGAGCAGTACTTC
.	TRBV7-9	TRBD1	TRBJ1-2	CASSLGRGQDYGYTF	TGTGCCAGCAGCTTAGGCAGGGGACAGGACTATGGCTACACCTTC
.	TRBV6-5	TRBD1	TRBJ1-1	CASIPGQDMNTEAFF	TGTGCCAGCATCCCAGGACAGGATATGAACACTGAAGCTTTCTTT
.	TRBV5-5	TRBD1	TRBJ2-7	CASNSRDRAYEQYF	TGTGCCAGCAACTCCCGGGACAGGGCTTACGAGCAGTACTTC
.	TRBV6-5	TRBD1	TRBJ2-7	CASSWDRGSYEQYF	TGTGCCAGCAGTTGGGACAGGGGGAGCTACGAGCAGTACTTC
.	TRBV7-9	.	TRBJ2-3	CASSVAGIGTDTQYF	TGTGCCAGCAGCGTCGCAGGGATCGGCACAGATACGCAGTATTTT
.	TRBV4-1	TRBD1	TRBJ1-1	CASSRAGTGGEGAFF	TGCGCCAGCAGCCGGGCCGGGACAGGGGGCGAGGGGGCTTTCTTT
.	TRBV6-5	.	TRBJ1-1	CASRLGGLSTEAFF	TGTGCCAGCCGCCTGGGGGGACTAAGCACTGAAGCTTTCTTT
.	TRBV5-4	TRBD1	TRBJ1-3	CASSSQGANTIYF	TGTGCCAGCAGCTCACAGGGGGCGAACACCATATATTTT
.	TRBV10-2	TRBD1	TRBJ1-1	CASSEWISGTGRRAEAFF	TGCGCCAGCAGTGAGTGGATTTCCGGGACAGGTAGAAGGGCTGAAGCTTTCTTT
.	TRBV6-6	TRBD2	TRBJ2-1	CASSRLAGGVNEQFF	TGTGCCAGCAGCCGACTAGCGGGGGGGGTCAATGAGCAGTTCTTC
.	TRBV11-1	.	TRBJ1-6	CASSSLNSPLHF	TGTGCCAGCAGCTCCCTTAATTCACCCCTCCACTTT